This entry concerns a single T cell receptor (beta chain). Its cognate antigen is unknown. This CDR3 has 14 residues. Germline CDR1 and CDR2: MNHNS and SASEGT. V was trimmed by 4 bases and J by 3 bases, leaving 7 bases between them. The memory fraction was CD4+CD45RO+CD25- cells. Full-length variable regions came from constant-region reverse primers plus semi-nested Nested Universal Primer A PCR. One entry per CDR3 protein, called by TCRdb with MiXCR from the 5' RACE reads. This sample has over 40,000 distinct CDR3 sequences, with 30% found just once. Whole-study findings and limits: Tumor Treg TCRs overlapped most with tumor naive CD4+ cells. Whole repertoires were not studied in the larger cohort, only one V-J beta rearrangement.

The sequencing input was tumor-infiltrating memory CD4+ T cells sorted from the breast tumor. The subset denotes: memory CD4+ T cells, CD4+CD45RO+CD25-. This chain joins TRBV6-1 and TRBJ1-6; D not certain. This receptor was obtained from a female donor with breast cancer. The CDR3 region is CASSVRNYNSPLHF. The CDR3, as DNA: TGTGCCAGCAGTGTGAGAAACTATAATTCACCCCTCCACTTT.